This T cell receptor beta chain derives from a study of beta chain features in type 1 diabetes. The whole isolated RNA underwent reverse transcription, so sequencing captured expressed TCRB transcripts. Clones were sequenced by immunoSEQ multiplex PCR, and TCRdb holds only the in-frame ones, with some missing. The sample lists about 230,000 clones, approximately 16% occurring once. This clone has more than one count but fewer than ten. Its antigen is unidentified. Germline CDR1 SNHLY, CDR2 FYNNEI. CDR3 length: 13 amino acids. V shed 4 bases and J shed 6 bases, with 9 bases lying between them. General study results and limits: In comparison with healthy donors, patients had naive, central memory and Treg TCRB repertoires that appeared more similar. Insertions at VDJ junctions were less frequent in type 1 diabetes patients. These patients also deleted more nucleotides at the same junctions. Sequencing the cDNA could make cells with high TCR expression show up more than they should. Significant though moderate, a shortening of TCRB CDR3s appeared in all four CD4+ subsets of Type 1 diabetes patients.

Sorting of CD4+ naive, central memory, regulatory and stem cell-like memory cells was performed via CD45RO/CCR7/CD25/CD127/CD95/CD27. The sequence derives from a man younger than 40 with type 1 diabetes. Sequencing was done on a sample of naive CD4+ T cells from blood. The rearrangement links TRBV2 to TRBJ2-2, with a weak D call TRBD2 (5 bases). CDR3 amino acids: CASSGGLAGELFF. CDR3 bases: TGTGCCAGCAGTGGAGGGTTAGCCGGGGAGCTGTTTTTT.